Listed here are 30 T cell receptor beta chains from one sample, sequenced in a study of cytomegalovirus exposure and HLA in healthy donors. Amplification used 60 Vbeta primers and 13 Jbeta primers. Libraries were prepared by immunoSEQ multiplex PCR; TCRdb keeps only in-frame clonotypes and omits some of them. The table lists over 200,000 clones, 75% to 85% of them singletons. Source material: PBMCs. The source of these receptors is a woman in her sixties in good health and CMV-seropositive.

The V gene is TRBV6-5, the J gene TRBJ2-7; D perhaps matches TRBD1 (5 bases). Trimming removed 2 bases from V and 2 bases from J, with 13 bases in between. CDR3 size: 15 residues. CDR1 is MNHEY and CDR2 is SVGAGI in the germline V gene. This chain's CDR3 is CASSYQAGITYEQYF. The DNA of the CDR3 is TGTGCCAGCAGTTACCAGGCAGGGATCACCTACGAGCAGTACTTC.

The chain combines TRBV5-1 with TRBJ1-1, with TRBD1 identical over 8 bases. V was clipped by 4 bases and J by 1 base; unmatched bases: 9. The CDR3 totals 16 residues. The germline V gene encodes CDR1 SGHRS and CDR2 YFSETQ. The DNA for the CDR3 is TGCGCCAGCAGCGGGGAGACAGGGGCGCCGAACACTGAAGCTTTCTTT. It translates to CASSGETGAPNTEAFF.

This clone was found a few times. The chain has TRBV6-1 and TRBJ2-7; 8 bases line up with TRBD2. Trimming cost V 8 bases and J 6 bases; bases outside gene matches: 9. The CDR3 has 13 residues. The germline V gene encodes CDR1 MNHNS and CDR2 SASEGT. CDR3 nucleotide sequence: TGTGCCAGCTCCAGCGGGAGTCTCCCCGAGCAGTACTTC. It encodes CASSSGSLPEQYF.

The rearrangement uses TRBV7-8 and TRBJ1-2; D is possibly TRBD1 (5 bases). This CDR3 has 13 residues. In germline, CDR1 is SGHVS, CDR2 FQNEAQ. Trimming took 5 bases from V and 8 from J, leaving 15 bases between them. The CDR3: CASSIGQGYGYTF. The CDR3 bases are TGTGCCAGCAGCATCGGGCAGGGCTACGGCTACACCTTC.

The CDR3 sequence: CSVPQGNQPQHF. The CDR3 DNA reads TGCAGCGTTCCACAAGGCAATCAGCCCCAGCATTTT. The chain employs TRBV29-1 and TRBJ1-5, with D hard to call. Between the trimmed V and J ends, which lost 5 bases and 2 bases, there was a span of 7 bases. CDR3 size: 12 residues. Germline V CDR1 and CDR2: SQVTM, ANQGSEA.

The genes are TRBV30 and TRBJ1-4; possible D gene TRBD1, 6 bases. CDR1 and CDR2 from the germline V gene are GTSNPN and SVGIG (reference sequence). CDR3 length: 14 amino acids. V was cut by 0 bases and J by 8 bases, with 13 bases left in between. As DNA, the CDR3 is TGTGCCTGGAGTGTACAACAGGGCGGGGAAAAACTGTTTTTT. It translates to CAWSVQQGGEKLFF.

The J gene is TRBJ1-3, the V gene TRBV6-1, with D maybe TRBD1 (6 bases). The germline V gene has CDR1 MNHNS and CDR2 SASEGT. This CDR3 spans 14 amino acids. Trimming removed 3 bases at V and 4 bases at J, with 10 bases between. The CDR3 DNA reads as TGTGCCAGCAGTGAGGGGGCAGGAGGAAACACCATATATTTT. Translated: CASSEGAGGNTIYF.

The V and J genes are TRBV2 and TRBJ2-1; the match to TRBD2 covers 10 bases. Trimming removed 6 bases from V and 6 bases from J; junction bases left unmatched: 11. The CDR3 has 16 amino acids. Per germline, CDR1 SNHLY and CDR2 FYNNEI. CDR3 region: CASSLTTSGIVNEQFF. CDR3 DNA: TGTGCCAGCAGCCTCACCACTAGCGGGATAGTCAATGAGCAGTTCTTC.

This sequence joins TRBV6-1 and TRBJ1-1; D is perhaps TRBD1 (5 bases). This CDR3 region has 14 residues. Germline CDR1 and CDR2: MNHNS and SASEGT. The CDR3 here is CAGGDRPMNTEAFF. In DNA, the CDR3 is TGTGCAGGCGGGGACCGACCCATGAACACTGAAGCTTTCTTT.

This sequence joins TRBV5-5 and TRBJ1-4; TRBD1 matches at 7 bases. The CDR3 consists of 14 residues. V lost 5 bases and J lost 4; bases outside the gene matches: 5. Germline V gene sequence: CDR1 SGHKS, CDR2 YYEKEE (reference sequence). CDR3 bases: TGTGCCAGCAGTCCGGGACAGCTTAATGAAAAACTGTTTTTT. Amino acid sequence: CASSPGQLNEKLFF.

This clone appeared once. The V and J genes are TRBV10-3 and TRBJ2-3; possibly TRBD2 for D (6 bases). The CDR3 covers 16 residues. Trimming shortened V by 4 bases and J by 0 bases, and 14 bases separated the two germline ends. Germline V gene data show CDR1 as ENHRY and CDR2 as SYGVKD. The CDR3 here is CAISGDRAGSTDTQYF. The CDR3 region has the DNA TGTGCCATCAGTGGGGATCGTGCGGGGAGCACAGATACGCAGTATTTT.

The V gene is TRBV10-3, the J gene TRBJ2-1; perhaps TRBD2 as D (5 bases). The ends were cut back, 0 bases at V and 9 bases at J, with 12 bases in the middle. CDR1 is ENHRY, CDR2 SYGVKD, per germline. This CDR3 region has 14 residues. Here the CDR3 DNA reads TGTGCCATCAGTGAGTCCCCTAGCCCCGTTGAGCAGTTCTTC. Translating gives CAISESPSPVEQFF.

The chain employs TRBV2 and TRBJ2-3; TRBD1 aligns across 7 bases. CDR3 length: 14 amino acids. CDR1 is SNHLY, CDR2 FYNNEI, per germline. J was trimmed by 4 bases and V by 9 bases; bases with no gene match: 10. CDR3 residues: CARGPGGSADTQYF. CDR3 DNA sequence: TGTGCCAGGGGGCCAGGGGGTTCGGCAGATACGCAGTATTTT.

The genes are TRBV4-2 and TRBJ1-5; TRBD1 agrees at 7 bases. Germline CDR1 LGHNA, CDR2 YNFKEQ. Losses at the gene ends were 0 bases for V and 6 bases for J; bases not matched to a gene: 5. The CDR3 is 15 amino acids. In DNA, the CDR3 is TGTGCCAGCAGCCAAGACGACAGGGCGAGTCAGCCCCAGCATTTT. It translates to CASSQDDRASQPQHF.

About this clone itself: This sample also contains other DNA sequences that code for the same CDR3. The chain is built from TRBV5-1 and TRBJ2-5; 8 bases match TRBD1. The CDR3 contains 14 residues. The ends lost 4 bases at V and 4 bases at J; junction bases unmatched: 6. Germline values: CDR1 SGHRS, CDR2 YFSETQ. This chain's CDR3 is CASSPGQGVETQYF. The CDR3, as DNA: TGCGCCAGCAGCCCCGGACAGGGAGTAGAGACCCAGTACTTC.

The chain carries TRBV6-6 and TRBJ1-6, with D possibly TRBD1 on 5 matching bases. Germline CDR1 MNHNY, CDR2 SVGAGI (reference sequence). The CDR3 length is 15 residues. The V end lost 5 bases, the J end lost 7 bases, and 15 bases lay between the germline ends. The CDR3 nucleotides are TGTGCCAGCAGTAGCAGTGGGGGGGGGAATTCACCCCTCCACTTT. Residues: CASSSSGGGNSPLHF.

This clone was found a few times. The chain is built from TRBV28 and TRBJ1-1, with D uncertain. CDR3 size: 12 residues. The germline V gene encodes CDR1 MDHEN and CDR2 SYDVKM. Deletions cut 6 bases from V and 5 bases from J, with 10 bases between. The chain's CDR3 is CASSPPTTEAFF. DNA for the CDR3: TGTGCCAGCAGCCCCCCTACGACTGAAGCTTTCTTT.

In its sample, this clone was seen a few times. The CDR3 DNA reads TGCGCCAGCAGCTCCAGACAGGGGGCTAATGAAAAACTGTTTTTT. It specifies CASSSRQGANEKLFF. V usage is TRBV5-1 and J usage is TRBJ1-4; 9 positions match TRBD1. The V segment lost 3 bases and the J segment 3 bases; nucleotides outside the gene matches: 3. This CDR3 region has 15 residues. Germline V CDR1 and CDR2: SGHRS, YFSETQ.

The chain links TRBV7-7 to TRBJ1-1, with D maybe TRBD1 (6 bases). CDR3 length: 15 amino acids. From germline, CDR1 is SSHAT and CDR2 FNYEAQ (reference sequence). With 3 bases removed from V and 7 bases from J, the gap between germline ends came to 18 bases. CDR3 protein: CASSFKPFGQLEAFF. CDR3 in DNA: TGTGCCAGCAGCTTCAAACCCTTTGGACAGCTTGAAGCTTTCTTT.

The chain recombines TRBV9 with TRBJ2-5; D is unclear. The germline V and J ends were trimmed by 0 bases and 1 base, with 7 bases remaining between them. Germline V gives CDR1 SGDLS, CDR2 YYNGEE. The CDR3 extends over 14 amino acids. The CDR3 here is CASSVAEFQETQYF. Here the CDR3 DNA reads TGTGCCAGCAGCGTAGCTGAGTTCCAAGAGACCCAGTACTTC.

This chain joins TRBV5-1 and TRBJ2-1, with 11 bases identical to TRBD2. The trim removed 2 bases at V and 4 bases at J, leaving 8 bases unmatched. CDR1 and CDR2 (germline): SGHRS, YFSETQ. This CDR3 spans 17 amino acids. The CDR3 coding sequence is TGCGCCAGCAGCTTCCAGAGACTAGCGGGATTTTACAATGAGCAGTTCTTC. Amino acid sequence: CASSFQRLAGFYNEQFF.

This chain uses TRBV28 with TRBJ1-2; D gene uncertain. This CDR3 is built from 12 residues. V gave up 3 bases and J gave up 5 bases, with 7 bases separating them. Germline V lookup: CDR1 MDHEN, CDR2 SYDVKM. The CDR3 DNA sequence: TGTGCCAGCAGTTTGGTTGCGTATGGCTACACCTTC. Translating it yields CASSLVAYGYTF.

V is TRBV12-2 and J is TRBJ1-4. TRBV12-2 is recorded as a pseudogene. The CDR3 length is 15 residues. The CDR3 loop reads CASRLAAPLGRELFF. Here the CDR3 DNA reads TGTGCAAGTCGCTTAGCGGCCCCTTTAGGGAGGGAACTGTTTTTT.

The chain is built from TRBV5-1 and TRBJ2-5, with 7 bases that match TRBD1. CDR3 length: 15 amino acids. Germline trimming cut 7 bases from V and 3 bases from J; bases unmatched to any gene: 12. CDR1 is SGHRS, CDR2 YFSETQ, per germline. Here the CDR3 reads CASRIGTAREETQYF. The CDR3 DNA sequence: TGCGCCAGCCGAATAGGGACAGCTCGAGAAGAGACCCAGTACTTC. Complete variable domain (other parts from reference TRBV5-1 and TRBJ2-5): KAGVTQTPRYLIKTRGQQVTLSCSPISGHRSVSWYQQTPGQGLQFLFEYFSETQRNKGNFPGRFSGRQFSNSRSEMNVSTLELGDSALYLCASRIGTAREETQYFGPGTRLLVL.

The CDR3 coding sequence is TGCAGCGGGGACCTCAACAGGGGCACTGAAGCTTTCTTT. Translated, it gives CSGDLNRGTEAFF. The rearrangement links TRBV29-1 to TRBJ1-1, with TRBD1 identical over 7 bases. V lost 7 bases, J lost 4 bases, and 9 bases stayed unmatched. Germline V gene data show CDR1 as SQVTM and CDR2 as ANQGSEA. CDR3 length: 13 residues.

This clone was seen more than once but under ten times. The chain joins TRBV7-9 to TRBJ2-3, with 7 bases matching TRBD2. Germline trimming cut 3 bases from V and 2 bases from J; bases unmatched to any gene: 11. CDR3 length: 17 amino acids. The germline V gene has CDR1 SEHNR and CDR2 FQNEAQ (reference sequence). CDR3 protein: CASSFPTGGEVTDTQYF. As DNA, the CDR3 is TGTGCCAGCAGCTTTCCGACGGGAGGAGAGGTCACAGATACGCAGTATTTT.

This CDR3 reads CASGSWTGTGETQYF. CDR3 nucleotides: TGTGCTAGTGGTTCATGGACAGGGACGGGAGAGACCCAGTACTTC. The chain recombines TRBV12-5 with TRBJ2-5; 8 nucleotides match TRBD1. Germline V gene lookup returns CDR1 LGHNT and CDR2 FRNRAP. The CDR3 extends over 15 amino acids. With 4 bases clipped from V and 4 bases from J, the junction kept 8 bases outside the gene matches.

V usage is TRBV5-1 and J usage is TRBJ1-5, with D unclear. CDR1 SGHRS and CDR2 YFSETQ come from the germline V gene. With 0 bases removed from V and 7 bases from J, the gap between germline ends came to 8 bases. The length of the CDR3 is 13 residues. The CDR3 protein is CASSLGAEQPQHF. The CDR3 DNA sequence: TGCGCCAGCAGCTTGGGGGCCGAGCAGCCCCAGCATTTT.

This clone showed up just once. V and J are TRBV13 and TRBJ1-2; 9 positions match TRBD1. The CDR3 runs to 14 residues. The germline V gene has CDR1 PRHDT and CDR2 FYEKMQ (reference sequence). The V segment lost 2 bases and the J segment 8 bases; nucleotides outside the gene matches: 6. The CDR3 loop reads CASSLWGQGWGYTF. In DNA form, the CDR3 reads TGTGCCAGCAGCTTATGGGGACAGGGTTGGGGCTACACCTTC.

This sequence joins TRBV5-1 and TRBJ2-3; 15 positions agree with TRBD2. CDR1 SGHRS and CDR2 YFSETQ come from the germline V gene. The CDR3 contains 16 residues. With V trimmed by 4 bases and J by 4 bases, 4 bases remained unmatched. This chain's CDR3 is CASSRGLAGGSDTQYF. The DNA for the CDR3 is TGCGCCAGCAGCCGAGGACTAGCGGGAGGGTCAGATACGCAGTATTTT.